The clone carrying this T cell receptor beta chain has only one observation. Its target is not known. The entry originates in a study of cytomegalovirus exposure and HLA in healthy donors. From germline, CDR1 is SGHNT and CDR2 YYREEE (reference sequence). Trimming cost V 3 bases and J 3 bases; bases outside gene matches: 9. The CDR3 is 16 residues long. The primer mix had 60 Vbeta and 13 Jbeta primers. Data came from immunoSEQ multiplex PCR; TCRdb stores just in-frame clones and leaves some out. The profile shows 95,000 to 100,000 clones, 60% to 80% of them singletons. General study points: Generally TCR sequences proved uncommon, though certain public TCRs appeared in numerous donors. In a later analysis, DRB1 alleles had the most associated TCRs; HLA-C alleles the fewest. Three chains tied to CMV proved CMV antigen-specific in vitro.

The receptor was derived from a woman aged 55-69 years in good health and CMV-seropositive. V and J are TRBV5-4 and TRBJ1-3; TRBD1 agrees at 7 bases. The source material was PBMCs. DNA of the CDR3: TGTGCCAGCAGCTCAAACCCGACAGGGAGTGGAAACACCATATATTTT. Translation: CASSSNPTGSGNTIYF. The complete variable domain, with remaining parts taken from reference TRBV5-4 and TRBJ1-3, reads ETGVTQSPTHLIKTRGQQVTLRCSSQSGHNTVSWYQQALGQGPQFIFQYYREEENGRGNFPPRFSGLQFPNYSSELNVNALELDDSALYLCASSSNPTGSGNTIYFGEGSWLTVV.